Each of the 8 T cell receptor beta chains below was sequenced from the same sample in a study of CD8+ T cells in alopecia areata. Extracted RNA was reverse transcribed, and the resulting cDNA served as sequencing template. Clones were read by immunoSEQ multiplex PCR, and TCRdb kept only the in-frame ones, dropping some. Here the sample spans about 150,000 clones, 62% being singletons. The sample comprised CD8+ T cells sorted from blood. These TCRs come from a human donor in good health.

This clone was seen a few times. CDR3 bases: TGTGCCTGGGGTCCCGTCGAGGGCCGGGTGGGTGAAGCTTTCTTT. It specifies CAWGPVEGRVGEAFF. V and J are TRBV30 and TRBJ1-1; D call uncertain. The CDR3 contains 15 residues. Trimming removed 5 bases at V and 7 bases at J, with 23 bases between. Per germline, CDR1 GTSNPN and CDR2 SVGIG (reference sequence).

The rearrangement links TRBV5-1 to TRBJ2-1, with 8 bases lining up with TRBD2. V shed 1 base, J shed 7 bases, and the junction held 7 bases outside the gene matches. This CDR3 has 15 amino acids. Germline-derived CDR1 and CDR2 are SGHRS and YFSETQ. The CDR3 DNA reads TGCGCCAGCAGCTTGACGGGAGGGCCGCTTAATGAGCAGTTCTTC. This gives the protein CASSLTGGPLNEQFF.

This clone was counted a few times. V and J are TRBV25-1 and TRBJ2-7; tentative D call: TRBD1 (5 bases). This CDR3 comprises 14 residues. CDR1 is MGHDK and CDR2 is SYGVNS in the germline V gene. The germline V and J ends were trimmed by 3 bases and 3 bases, with 12 bases remaining between them. CDR3 coding DNA: TGTGCCAGCAGTGATCCCAGGGAAAGCTACGAGCAGTACTTC. Its translation: CASSDPRESYEQYF.

CDR3 bases: TGTGCCTGGAGCGTCTCTGAAGCTTTCTTT. It yields the protein CAWSVSEAFF. This chain joins TRBV30 and TRBJ1-1; D is unclear. CDR1 is GTSNPN and CDR2 is SVGIG in the germline V gene (reference sequence). The V gene lost 3 bases and the J gene lost 6 bases, with 5 bases spanning the gap. The CDR3 contains 10 residues.

The chain couples TRBV7-9 to TRBJ2-1, with TRBD2 matching 9 bases. This CDR3 has 15 residues. With 5 bases clipped from V and 6 bases from J, the junction kept 8 bases outside the gene matches. The germline V gene has CDR1 SEHNR and CDR2 FQNEAQ (reference sequence). CDR3 protein: CASSARLADVNEQFF. CDR3 nucleotides: TGTGCCAGCAGCGCTCGACTAGCGGACGTCAATGAGCAGTTCTTC.

This clone was found a few times. The J gene is TRBJ2-1, the V gene TRBV7-9; D remains unclear. CDR1 is SEHNR, CDR2 FQNEAQ, per germline (reference sequence). The CDR3 is made up of 15 amino acids. V was clipped by 2 bases and J by 6 bases, with 14 bases between them. The CDR3 DNA is TGTGCCAGCAGCTTAACGCTGGCGCCCCTCAATGAGCAGTTCTTC. This encodes CASSLTLAPLNEQFF.

The V gene is TRBV27, the J gene TRBJ2-7, with 10 bases that match TRBD1. Germline V CDR1 and CDR2: MNHEY, SMNVEV (reference sequence). V shed 4 bases, J shed 4 bases, and the junction held 7 bases outside the gene matches. This CDR3 is 15 amino acids long. CDR3: CASSSGQGLGYEQYF. The CDR3 DNA is TGTGCCAGCAGTTCGGGACAGGGGCTCGGGTACGAGCAGTACTTC.

As to this clone: The sample contains more than one DNA sequence encoding this CDR3. V gene TRBV29-1 combines with J gene TRBJ2-3; no reliable D call. V lost 4 bases and J 4 bases, leaving 3 bases between the germline ends. CDR1 is SQVTM and CDR2 is ANQGSEA in the germline V gene. This CDR3 has 10 amino acids. The CDR3 sequence is CSVGADTQYF. The DNA for the CDR3 is TGCAGCGTTGGGGCAGATACGCAGTATTTT.